This T cell receptor beta chain was identified during a study of graft-versus-host responses after intestinal transplantation. The ends were cut back, 6 bases at V and 4 bases at J, with 13 bases in the middle. This CDR3 is built from 14 residues. Germline V lookup: CDR1 MNHEY, CDR2 SMNVEV (reference sequence). Method: immunoSEQ multiplex PCR; TCRdb's copy keeps in-frame clones and lacks some. The repertoire has about 14,000 clones, 30% to 35% of them found once; the top ten carry under 7.5%. The specimen was alloreactive CD4+ T cells from a mixed lymphocyte reaction culture, collected before intestinal transplant. The subset: CFSE-low proliferating T cells sorted from roughly six-day pre-transplant mixed lymphocyte reaction (GvH or HvG direction). J is TRBJ1-5 and V is TRBV27; D may be TRBD1 (6 bases). The origin of this receptor is a human patient who received an intestinal transplant. CDR3 amino acids: CASSPTGSNQPQHF. The DNA for the CDR3 is TGTGCCAGCAGCCCCACAGGGTCAAATCAGCCCCAGCATTTT.